This TCR beta chain is from a study of T cells in Graves' hyperthyroidism and ophthalmopathy. Study at large: Peripheral blood was drawn at first diagnosis, prior to all treatment. Broader study findings: Onset of ophthalmopathy came a median around 7.1 months after the model predicted it. Through a model of 13 V-J features, ophthalmopathy was separated from stable hyperthyroidism.

The CDR3 regions of TCR beta were amplified from RNA transcripts. First-round RT-PCR targeting the TCR CDR3 was performed with the HTBI primer set. TCRdb ran MiXCR on the multiplex PCR reads and lists one entry per CDR3 protein. The sample has about 740,000 distinct CDR3 sequences, approximately 14% seen once; the top ten hold roughly 10%. Comments on this clonotype: What it binds is unknown.

The CDR3 is made up of 15 amino acids. Trimming took 8 bases from V and 0 from J, leaving 16 bases between them. Germline values: CDR1 MGHRA, CDR2 YSYEKL. A patient was excluded if there was uncontrolled infection, other autoimmune disease, pregnancy or lactation. This sequence originates from a woman younger than 30 with Graves' hyperthyroidism. Sequenced sample: blood. The gene calls are TRBV4-1 and TRBJ2-5, with D tentatively TRBD1 (6 bases). The CDR3 coding sequence is TGCGCCAGCGGCCCGGACAGAGAGTACCAAGAGACCCAGTACTTC. It specifies CASGPDREYQETQYF.